This entry is about one T cell receptor beta chain. The germline V gene encodes CDR1 SGDLS and CDR2 YYNGEE. The V and J ends lost 3 bases and 4 bases respectively, with 13 bases between them. This CDR3 has 14 residues. This sample is drawn from a study of blood T cell repertoires in COVID-19. The data were produced by immunoSEQ multiplex PCR, yet TCRdb's version contains in-frame clones alone and is incomplete. The sample consists of some 320,000 clones, 90% to 95% of them appearing once. What was sequenced was PBMCs or T cells enriched from blood (not recorded which). The chain combines TRBV9 with TRBJ1-1; D is possibly TRBD1 (5 bases). The receptor's source is a woman in her twenties or thirties who had been exposed to COVID-19. The CDR3 sequence: CASSALPGVTEAFF. CDR3 DNA: TGTGCCAGCAGCGCCCTCCCGGGGGTCACTGAAGCTTTCTTT.